Each of the 21 T cell receptor beta chains below was sequenced from the same sample in a study of blood T cell repertoires in COVID-19. The protocol was immunoSEQ multiplex PCR, while the TCRdb copy is restricted to in-frame clones and leaves out a portion. The sample has 95,000 to 100,000 clones, about four fifths seen once. Sequenced input: peripheral blood. The source of these receptors is a human donor in a cohort sampled during active COVID-19.

The chain links TRBV9 to TRBJ1-4; D possibly corresponds to TRBD1 (5 bases). Trimming took 0 bases from V and 5 from J, leaving 14 bases between them. Per the germline V gene, CDR1 is SGDLS and CDR2 is YYNGEE. This CDR3 spans 16 amino acids. DNA for the CDR3: TGTGCCAGCAGCGTAGGGGGGGGAACACCGAATGAAAAACTGTTTTTT. Translated, it gives CASSVGGGTPNEKLFF.

The CDR3 DNA is TGTGCCAGCTCACCACCGGGCAGGGACTCGCAGCCCCAGCATTTT. This encodes CASSPPGRDSQPQHF. The J gene is TRBJ1-5, the V gene TRBV18; possible D gene TRBD1, 5 bases. Germline V lookup: CDR1 KGHSH, CDR2 LQKENI. The CDR3 totals 15 residues. The V end was cut by 0 bases, the J end by 7 bases, with 13 bases between.

The V gene is TRBV9, the J gene TRBJ1-1; D is ambiguous. The ends were cut back, 4 bases at V and 0 bases at J, with 13 bases in the middle. This CDR3 comprises 15 residues. The germline V gene encodes CDR1 SGDLS and CDR2 YYNGEE. For the CDR3, the DNA is TGTGCCAGCAGCCCCAGGTCAGCCATGAACACTGAAGCTTTCTTT. Translated: CASSPRSAMNTEAFF.

V gene TRBV29-1 combines with J gene TRBJ1-4; D not resolved. The V and J ends lost 5 bases and 2 bases respectively, with 12 bases between them. CDR1 is SQVTM and CDR2 is ANQGSEA in the germline V gene. This CDR3 comprises 14 residues. The CDR3 sequence: CSVRKGGTNEKLFF. The CDR3 DNA reads TGCAGCGTTCGTAAAGGCGGCACTAATGAAAAACTGTTTTTT.

V gene TRBV9 combines with J gene TRBJ1-1, with a possible D match to TRBD1 (5 bases). CDR1 SGDLS and CDR2 YYNGEE come from the germline V gene. The CDR3 has 15 amino acids. The V gene lost 0 bases and the J gene lost 1 base, with 10 bases spanning the gap. The CDR3 nucleotides are TGTGCCAGCAGCGTAGTAGGGGCAGGGAACACTGAAGCTTTCTTT. It codes for CASSVVGAGNTEAFF.

The chain joins TRBV28 to TRBJ1-2, with 12 bases matching TRBD1. J was trimmed by 4 bases and V by 5 bases; bases with no gene match: 8. The CDR3 sequence is 16 residues long. In germline, CDR1 is MDHEN, CDR2 SYDVKM. This chain's CDR3 is CASSGTGGAVGYGYTF. The CDR3 DNA is TGTGCCAGCAGTGGGACAGGGGGCGCGGTAGGCTATGGCTACACCTTC.

J is TRBJ2-3 and V is TRBV10-2; weak D call: TRBD2 (6 bases). CDR1 and CDR2 from the germline V gene are WSHSY and SAAADI. V lost 3 bases, J lost 5 bases, and 6 bases lay in between. The CDR3 spans 12 residues. The CDR3 loop is CASSDGGDTQYF. CDR3 nucleotides: TGCGCCAGCAGTGACGGGGGAGATACGCAGTATTTT.

CDR3 in DNA: TGTGCCTCGGGACTAGCGGGGGTTAGCTCCTACGAGCAGTACTTC. Translated, it gives CASGLAGVSSYEQYF. The chain combines TRBV2 with TRBJ2-7, with TRBD2 identical over 14 bases. The V segment lost 11 bases and the J segment 0 bases; nucleotides outside the gene matches: 6. CDR1 is SNHLY, CDR2 FYNNEI, per germline. The CDR3 is made up of 15 amino acids.

This sequence joins TRBV15 and TRBJ1-2; 8 bases fit TRBD1. Germline lookup yields CDR1 LNHNV and CDR2 YYDKDF (reference sequence). Trimming cost V 2 bases and J 7 bases; bases outside gene matches: 6. The CDR3 consists of 14 residues. CDR3 loop: CATSRNGQGFGYTF. The CDR3 DNA sequence: TGTGCCACCAGCAGAAACGGACAGGGTTTTGGCTACACCTTC.

Here the CDR3 reads CASSFPGHGLNEKLFF. For the CDR3, the DNA is TGTGCCAGCAGTTTCCCGGGACACGGACTTAATGAAAAACTGTTTTTT. This chain uses TRBV25-1 with TRBJ1-4; D is perhaps TRBD1 (6 bases). Trimming shortened V by 5 bases and J by 4 bases, and 17 bases separated the two germline ends. Germline V gives CDR1 MGHDK, CDR2 SYGVNS. The CDR3 length is 16 residues.

This chain links TRBV4-1 with TRBJ2-6; no clear D. Between the trimmed V and J ends, which lost 4 bases and 7 bases, there was a span of 23 bases. This CDR3 spans 18 amino acids. The germline CDR1 and CDR2 sequences are MGHRA and YSYEKL. The CDR3 reads CASSPLPRTQTTANVLTF. CDR3 bases: TGCGCCAGCAGCCCCCTCCCCCGAACTCAGACGACAGCCAACGTCCTGACTTTC.

The V call is TRBV18, the J call TRBJ1-1, with 10 positions matching TRBD1. The V gene's germline CDR1 is KGHSH and CDR2 LQKENI. V lost 2 bases, J lost 4 bases, and 4 bases stayed unmatched. CDR3 length: 15 residues. The CDR3 coding sequence is TGTGCCAGCTCACCAAGTCGACAGGGGGCCACTGAAGCTTTCTTT. Protein sequence: CASSPSRQGATEAFF.

The V call is TRBV29-1, the J call TRBJ2-3; 8 nucleotides match TRBD1. Per germline, CDR1 SQVTM and CDR2 ANQGSEA. The junction had 9 bases not matched to a gene; V was cut back by 4 bases and J by 6 bases. The CDR3 is made up of 14 amino acids. The CDR3 region has the DNA TGCAGCGTTGGCCTGACAGGGGCGGAGGATACGCAGTATTTT. Translating it yields CSVGLTGAEDTQYF.

This clone was picked up a small number of times. The CDR3 protein is CASSLGGQGAVGYTF. DNA of the CDR3: TGCGCCAGCAGCCTCGGGGGACAGGGGGCTGTAGGCTACACCTTC. The chain uses TRBV5-1 and TRBJ1-2, with TRBD1 matching over 12 bases. The ends lost 4 bases at V and 8 bases at J; junction bases unmatched: 9. Germline values: CDR1 SGHRS, CDR2 YFSETQ. The CDR3 consists of 15 residues.

V is TRBV11-2 and J is TRBJ1-3, with 10 bases lining up with TRBD1. J was trimmed by 3 bases and V by 5 bases; bases with no gene match: 4. The CDR3 is 15 residues long. Germline-derived CDR1 and CDR2 are SGHAT and FQNNGV. For the CDR3, the DNA is TGTGCCAGCAGCCGACAGGGGGCGCTTGGAAACACCATATATTTT. Amino acid sequence: CASSRQGALGNTIYF.

The genes are TRBV3-1 (or the pseudogene TRBV3-2) and TRBJ2-7; D is ambiguous. This CDR3 has 12 residues. V was clipped by 1 base and J by 4 bases, with 5 bases between them. Per germline, CDR1 LGHDT and CDR2 YNNKEL (reference sequence). The CDR3 loop reads CASSQVTYEQYF. In DNA, the CDR3 is TGTGCCAGCAGCCAAGTGACATACGAGCAGTACTTC.

This chain uses TRBV28 with TRBJ2-2; D unclear. Trimming cost V 1 base and J 8 bases, with 5 bases left between them. The CDR3 totals 12 residues. In germline, CDR1 is MDHEN, CDR2 SYDVKM. CDR3 region: CASSLSMGELFF. The CDR3 DNA is TGTGCCAGCAGTTTATCCATGGGGGAGCTGTTTTTT.

The chain carries TRBV6-4 and TRBJ1-6; no definite D call. The CDR3 covers 15 residues. V lost 2 bases, J lost 7 bases, and 12 bases lay in between. Germline CDR1 MRHNA, CDR2 SNTAGT. CDR3 DNA sequence: TGTGCCAGCAGTGACGATGGCAGGAGGAATTCACCCCTCCACTTT. It is translated as CASSDDGRRNSPLHF.

This rearrangement joins TRBV3-1 (or the pseudogene TRBV3-2) to TRBJ2-7; D is unresolved. The germline V gene has CDR1 LGHDT and CDR2 YNNKEL (reference sequence). Between the trimmed V and J ends, which lost 1 base and 5 bases, there was a span of 6 bases. The CDR3 spans 12 residues. The CDR3 loop reads CASSQVANEQYF. CDR3 bases: TGTGCCAGCAGCCAAGTGGCCAACGAGCAGTACTTC.

The chain links TRBV28 to TRBJ1-4; no clear D. The CDR3 spans 16 residues. Germline V gene sequence: CDR1 MDHEN, CDR2 SYDVKM. Trimming took 7 bases from V and 0 from J, leaving 15 bases between them. CDR3 nucleotide sequence: TGTGCCAGCAACCCAGGTCGTCTTGCAACTAATGAAAAACTGTTTTTT. Translating it yields CASNPGRLATNEKLFF.

The V call is TRBV18, the J call TRBJ1-3; no clear D. CDR3 length: 16 amino acids. Germline lookup yields CDR1 KGHSH and CDR2 LQKENI. V shed 3 bases and J shed 2 bases, with 14 bases lying between them. Here the CDR3 reads CASSPVQTTPGNTIYF. In DNA, the CDR3 is TGTGCCAGCTCACCGGTTCAGACAACCCCTGGAAACACCATATATTTT. The complete variable domain, with remaining parts taken from reference TRBV18 and TRBJ1-3, reads NAGVMQNPRHLVRRRGQEARLRCSPMKGHSHVYWYRQLPEEGLKFMVYLQKENIIDESGMPKERFSAEFPKEGPSILRIQQVVRGDSAAYFCASSPVQTTPGNTIYFGEGSWLTVV.